This note documents a single T cell receptor (beta chain) sequence. The PCR contained 60 Vbeta and 13 Jbeta primers. Assay: immunoSEQ multiplex PCR; the TCRdb copy retains only in-frame clones and omits some. Of about 180,000 clones listed, more than 65% are singletons. This sample is drawn from a study of cytomegalovirus exposure and HLA in healthy donors. CDR3 size: 15 residues. Trimming cost V 4 bases and J 6 bases; bases outside gene matches: 3. CDR1 is LNHNV and CDR2 is YYDKDF in the germline V gene (reference sequence). Material for sequencing was PBMCs. The sequence was obtained from a woman aged 45-65 years in good health and CMV-seronegative. The chain joins TRBV15 to TRBJ1-6; the match to TRBD1 covers 10 bases. The CDR3 bases are TGTGCCACCAGCACTGGACAGGGGGTTAATTCACCCCTCCACTTT. Protein sequence: CATSTGQGVNSPLHF. Full variable domain (missing parts from reference TRBV15 and TRBJ1-6): DAMVIQNPRYQVTQFGKPVTLSCSQTLNHNVMYWYQQKSSQAPKLLFHYYDKDFNNEADTPDNFQSRRPNTSFCFLDIRSPGLGDTAMYLCATSTGQGVNSPLHFGNGTRLTVT.